The 7 T cell receptor beta chains listed next were all sequenced from one sample in a study of shared clonotypes between healthy human individuals. TCRdb's table, derived via immunoSEQ multiplex PCR, lists solely in-frame clones and lacks some. Of 2,100,000 or so clones listed, approximately 94% are singletons. Sample: naive CD4+ T cells sorted from blood. Subset noted: CD45RA+ positively selected. Receptors originate from a man younger than 35 in good health.

The V gene is TRBV29-1, the J gene TRBJ2-5, with 7 bases identical to TRBD2. The CDR3 loop spans 14 amino acids. Trimming at V came to 4 bases and at J to 9 bases, leaving 14 bases not matched to a gene. Looked up from germline, CDR1 is SQVTM and CDR2 is ANQGSEA. The CDR3 nucleotides read TGCAGCGTTGCTACGGGAGGTCTGGCTGAGGCCCAGTACTTC. Its protein is CSVATGGLAEAQYF.

This rearrangement joins TRBV19 to TRBJ2-2; no firm D call. V was pared by 7 bases and J by 4 bases, with 10 bases between. Germline-derived CDR1 and CDR2 are LNHDA and SQIVND (reference sequence). The CDR3 is made up of 13 amino acids. The CDR3 region has the DNA TGTGCCAGTAACGGAGTACCCACCGGGGAGCTGTTTTTT. The encoded protein is CASNGVPTGELFF.

There are a few counts of this clone. The chain carries TRBV5-6 and TRBJ1-2; 8 bases fit TRBD1. Per the germline V gene, CDR1 is SGHDT and CDR2 is YYEEEE. V gave up 4 bases and J gave up 7 bases; unmatched junction bases: 12. The CDR3 loop spans 15 amino acids. The CDR3 DNA sequence: TGTGCCAGCAGCATAGCCGGGACAGGCACCACTGGCTACACCTTC. Protein: CASSIAGTGTTGYTF.

This chain links TRBV7-2 with TRBJ1-5; D is unresolved. V gave up 1 base and J gave up 10 bases, with 8 bases separating them. The CDR3 consists of 12 residues. The germline V gene encodes CDR1 SGHTA and CDR2 FQGNSA. The CDR3: CASSLGLGPQHF. CDR3 in DNA: TGTGCCAGCAGCTTAGGGTTGGGACCCCAGCATTTT.

The V gene is TRBV10-2, the J gene TRBJ2-3; D is undetermined. Trimming left V 3 bases short and J 3 bases short, with 19 bases between. In germline, CDR1 is WSHSY, CDR2 SAAADI. The CDR3 spans 17 residues. For the CDR3, the DNA is TGCGCCAGCAGTGATCTAACTAAAGGCGTTAGAACAGATACGCAGTATTTT. Its translation is CASSDLTKGVRTDTQYF.

The chain is built from TRBV27 and TRBJ2-7, with 8 bases aligning to TRBD2. Germline assignment: CDR1 MNHEY and CDR2 SMNVEV (reference sequence). Losses at the gene ends were 4 bases for V and 4 bases for J; bases not matched to a gene: 9. This CDR3 has 15 amino acids. The CDR3 coding sequence is TGTGCCAGCAGTTCCCCAGGTAGCGGGACGTACGAGCAGTACTTC. This encodes CASSSPGSGTYEQYF.

The chain has TRBV18 and TRBJ2-2; 7 nucleotides agree with TRBD1. Unmatched junction bases numbered 3, after V lost 2 bases and J lost 6 bases. Per germline, CDR1 KGHSH and CDR2 LQKENI. The length of the CDR3 is 14 residues. CDR3 residues: CASSPTQGSGELFF. The CDR3 coding sequence is TGTGCCAGCTCACCAACACAGGGGTCCGGGGAGCTGTTTTTT.